The 20 T cell receptor beta chains below all came from one sample that was sequenced in a study of cytomegalovirus exposure and HLA in healthy donors. PCR involved 60 Vbeta and 13 Jbeta primers. Data came from immunoSEQ multiplex PCR; TCRdb stores just in-frame clones and leaves some out. The sample holds some 110,000 clones, around 85% seen once. Sequencing was performed on PBMCs. These receptors were collected from a man aged 25-45 years in good health and CMV-seronegative.

The rearrangement joins TRBV6-7 to TRBJ1-1, with D possibly being TRBD1 (5 bases). TRBV6-7 carries the ORF label, with uncertain function. Trimming cost V 7 bases and J 0 bases, with 15 bases left between them. The CDR3 runs 15 residues. The CDR3 DNA reads TGTGCCAGCAACCGGACACCCCGATTGAACACTGAAGCTTTCTTT. Its protein product is CASNRTPRLNTEAFF.

The chain is built from TRBV7-9 and TRBJ1-2; D is possibly TRBD1 (6 bases). Germline-derived CDR1 and CDR2 are SEHNR and FQNEAQ (reference sequence). Trimming stripped 6 bases from V and 2 bases from J, with 13 bases between. The CDR3 runs to 14 residues. The CDR3 sequence is CASRRTDPNYGYTF. CDR3 DNA: TGTGCCAGCAGAAGGACAGACCCCAACTATGGCTACACCTTC.

J is TRBJ2-1 and V is TRBV5-1, with TRBD2 matching over 9 bases. CDR1 and CDR2 (germline): SGHRS, YFSETQ. The CDR3 has 15 amino acids. Germline trimming cut 2 bases from V and 2 bases from J; bases unmatched to any gene: 2. The CDR3 spells CASSLAGGTYNEQFF. The DNA for the CDR3 is TGCGCCAGCAGCTTAGCGGGGGGAACCTACAATGAGCAGTTCTTC.

The J gene is TRBJ1-2, the V gene TRBV4-3; 9 bases fit TRBD1. The CDR3 covers 16 residues. Germline assignment: CDR1 LGHNA and CDR2 YSLEER. With V trimmed by 0 bases and J by 3 bases, 5 bases remained unmatched. The CDR3 nucleotides are TGCGCCAGCAGCCAAGATTCCGGGACAGGGCACTATGGCTACACCTTC. Its translation is CASSQDSGTGHYGYTF.

The CDR3 loop is CSVGTGTEQFF. The CDR3 nucleotides read TGCAGCGTCGGGACAGGGACTGAGCAGTTCTTC. V and J are TRBV29-1 and TRBJ2-1, with TRBD1 matching 9 bases. Germline V gives CDR1 SQVTM, CDR2 ANQGSEA. Trimming cost V 6 bases and J 9 bases; bases outside gene matches: 3. The CDR3 sequence is 11 residues long.

This clone was seen just once. The chain carries TRBV7-6 and TRBJ1-1; D is unclear. V was clipped by 5 bases and J by 0 bases, with 13 bases between them. The CDR3 has 15 amino acids. Germline V gene sequence: CDR1 SGHVS, CDR2 FNYEAQ. The CDR3 DNA follows: TGTGCCAGCAGCCCCGGGGAACTCATGAACACTGAAGCTTTCTTT. This translates into CASSPGELMNTEAFF.

The chain combines TRBV9 with TRBJ2-1; D not certain. The germline V gene has CDR1 SGDLS and CDR2 YYNGEE. V lost 3 bases and J 9 bases, leaving 10 bases between the germline ends. The CDR3 spans 12 residues. The CDR3 DNA follows: TGTGCCAGCAGCGCGGTAGCCGCTGAGCAGTTCTTC. Amino acid sequence: CASSAVAAEQFF.

The CDR3 spells CASSSKRGQDTQYF. CDR3 bases: TGTGCCAGCAGTTCTAAAAGGGGACAGGATACGCAGTATTTT. This chain uses TRBV5-4 with TRBJ2-3, with TRBD1 matching over 7 bases. The V gene's germline CDR1 is SGHNT and CDR2 YYREEE (reference sequence). This CDR3 is built from 14 residues. J gave up 6 bases and V 5 bases, and 9 bases lay outside the gene matches.

The chain links TRBV5-1 to TRBJ1-2; 10 bases align to TRBD1. The junction had 8 bases not matched to a gene; V was cut back by 4 bases and J by 2 bases. Germline lookup yields CDR1 SGHRS and CDR2 YFSETQ. The CDR3 has 16 residues. CDR3 nucleotide sequence: TGCGCCAGCAGCCTTGGATTGGGACAGGGGAACTATGGCTACACCTTC. Its protein product is CASSLGLGQGNYGYTF.

The chain joins TRBV6-5 to TRBJ1-2; the D is unclear. V shed 2 bases and J shed 0 bases, with 7 bases lying between them. CDR1 is MNHEY, CDR2 SVGAGI, per germline. The CDR3 spans 14 residues. This CDR3 is CASSYRVPNYGYTF. The DNA for the CDR3 is TGTGCCAGCAGTTACCGGGTTCCTAACTATGGCTACACCTTC.

This clone was counted a single time. V usage is TRBV10-1 and J usage is TRBJ2-7; 7 bases map to TRBD2. Per germline, CDR1 WNHNN and CDR2 SYGVQD (reference sequence). The V segment lost 4 bases and the J segment 6 bases; nucleotides outside the gene matches: 9. CDR3 length equals 14 residues. The CDR3 reads CASSGGTMPSEQYF. For the CDR3, the DNA is TGCGCCAGCAGTGGGGGGACTATGCCATCCGAGCAGTACTTC.

This clone was seen only a few times. This chain joins TRBV9 and TRBJ2-1; TRBD2 agrees at 9 bases. Losses at the gene ends were 1 base for V and 9 bases for J; bases not matched to a gene: 5. The CDR3 length is 14 residues. Germline V gene lookup returns CDR1 SGDLS and CDR2 YYNGEE. CDR3 DNA sequence: TGTGCCAGCAGCGTACGGGCTAGCGGGGCTGAGCAGTTCTTC. Amino acids: CASSVRASGAEQFF.

The DNA of the CDR3 is TGTGCCAGCAGCGAACAGGGCAGGGAGCAGTTCTTC. Its translation is CASSEQGREQFF. V gene TRBV9 combines with J gene TRBJ2-1; a possible D gene is TRBD1 (6 bases). This CDR3 is built from 12 residues. V lost 3 bases, J lost 10 bases, and 11 bases lay in between. The germline V gene encodes CDR1 SGDLS and CDR2 YYNGEE.

This chain connects TRBV4-3 to TRBJ2-3; weak D call: TRBD2 (5 bases). CDR3 length: 18 residues. Trimming removed 0 bases from V and 0 bases from J, with 16 bases in between. Looked up from germline, CDR1 is LGHNA and CDR2 is YSLEER. The CDR3 DNA sequence: TGCGCCAGCAGCCAAGATGGAAGCTTCGGGGAGAGCACAGATACGCAGTATTTT. This gives the protein CASSQDGSFGESTDTQYF.

This clone was seen a single time. The chain combines TRBV5-1 with TRBJ2-1; D might be TRBD1 (7 bases). The CDR3 spans 14 residues. The germline gives CDR1 SGHRS, CDR2 YFSETQ. V was shortened by 6 bases and J by 8 bases, with 18 bases between the two germline ends. CDR3 in amino acids: CASTISRGDDEQFF. CDR3 in DNA: TGCGCCAGCACTATCTCCAGGGGGGATGATGAGCAGTTCTTC.

The rearrangement joins TRBV6-5 to TRBJ1-2, with 8 positions matching TRBD1. The germline V gene has CDR1 MNHEY and CDR2 SVGAGI. With 7 bases clipped from V and 1 base from J, the junction kept 8 bases outside the gene matches. This CDR3 spans 15 amino acids. CDR3 in DNA: TGTGCCAGCAACCCCGGACAGGGTCATAACTATGGCTACACCTTC. It codes for CASNPGQGHNYGYTF.

The chain is built from TRBV5-1 and TRBJ2-5; tentative D call: TRBD1 (5 bases). V lost 0 bases, J lost 3 bases, and 12 bases lay in between. The CDR3 has 15 amino acids. Germline-derived CDR1 and CDR2 are SGHRS and YFSETQ. CDR3 in amino acids: CASSLAGVGEETQYF. The CDR3 DNA is TGCGCCAGCAGCTTGGCAGGAGTAGGGGAAGAGACCCAGTACTTC.

V is TRBV2 and J is TRBJ2-2, with D hard to call. CDR1 and CDR2 from the germline V gene are SNHLY and FYNNEI. The length of the CDR3 is 14 residues. V was cut by 6 bases and J by 2 bases, with 10 bases left in between. The DNA of the CDR3 is TGTGCCAGCAGCTCCGACTCAAACACCGGGGAGCTGTTTTTT. This sequence encodes CASSSDSNTGELFF.

This chain links TRBV7-9 with TRBJ1-1; no reliable D call. V lost 1 base and J lost 3, with 12 bases in between. CDR1 is SEHNR and CDR2 is FQNEAQ in the germline V gene (reference sequence). CDR3 size: 15 residues. The CDR3 coding sequence is TGTGCCAGCAGCTTAGGGAGTGCTTGGGACACTGAAGCTTTCTTT. Its protein product is CASSLGSAWDTEAFF.

The chain has TRBV5-6 and TRBJ1-2; 7 bases line up with TRBD1. The CDR3 sequence is 16 residues long. Per germline, CDR1 SGHDT and CDR2 YYEEEE. V was clipped by 4 bases and J by 1 base; unmatched bases: 10. The chain's CDR3 is CASSPISDRVNYGYTF. The CDR3 DNA is TGTGCCAGCAGCCCTATTAGCGACAGGGTTAACTATGGCTACACCTTC.